This paragraph covers one T cell receptor beta chain sequence. The sample is drawn from a study of blood T cell repertoires in COVID-19. Study-level background: T cells, B-cell-depleted T cells, or PBMCs provided the cDNA or gDNA that served as material.

All recovered Cohort 3 donors got two negative PCRs, got clearance, or saw symptom resolution. CDR1 is MDHEN, CDR2 SYDVKM, per germline. Trimming removed 7 bases from V and 7 bases from J, with 19 bases in between. This CDR3 comprises 14 residues. The protocol was immunoSEQ multiplex PCR, while the TCRdb copy is restricted to in-frame clones and leaves out a portion. This sample has about 270,000 clones; 80% to 90% occur once, and the top ten carry over 2%. This clonotype was obtained from a woman younger than 35 who had recovered from COVID-19. Input material: PBMCs or T cells enriched from blood (not recorded which). The chain uses TRBV28 and TRBJ1-2; D gene unclear. The CDR3 loop reads CASNAPPGASGYTF. In DNA, the CDR3 is TGTGCCAGCAACGCTCCCCCCGGAGCTAGTGGCTACACCTTC.